The 15 T cell receptor beta chains presented below share a single source sample, sequenced in a study of T cells in localized non-small cell lung cancer. Method: immunoSEQ multiplex PCR; TCRdb's copy keeps in-frame clones and lacks some. This table has some 30,000 clones, roughly nine tenths appearing once. Sequencing used peripheral blood, obtained before any cancer treatment. The receptor set was obtained from an older female donor with stage I lung adenocarcinoma.

This chain joins TRBV6-1 and TRBJ2-7; the D gene is possibly TRBD2 (5 bases). The CDR3 runs to 12 residues. Trimming left V 7 bases short and J 0 bases short, with 7 bases between. Germline V CDR1 and CDR2: MNHNS, SASEGT. The CDR3 DNA is TGTGCCAGCAAAGCGGCCTCCTACGAGCAGTACTTC. Its translation: CASKAASYEQYF.

In this sample, this clone turned up once. This rearrangement joins TRBV5-1 to TRBJ2-7; 13 nucleotides match TRBD2. Looked up from germline, CDR1 is SGHRS and CDR2 is YFSETQ. The CDR3 spans 15 residues. The V segment lost 6 bases and the J segment 6 bases; nucleotides outside the gene matches: 9. In DNA, the CDR3 is TGCGCCAGCACCCCCGGACTAGCGGGAGTAGGCGAGCAGTACTTC. It encodes CASTPGLAGVGEQYF.

This chain links TRBV28 with TRBJ1-1, with D possibly matching TRBD1 (5 bases). The CDR3 covers 11 residues. V was trimmed by 5 bases and J by 7 bases, leaving 8 bases between them. The germline gives CDR1 MDHEN, CDR2 SYDVKM. CDR3 coding DNA: TGTGCCAGCAGTCGGGGGGTTGAAGCTTTCTTT. Its protein product is CASSRGVEAFF.

CDR3 in DNA: TGTGCCTGGAGTTCACCCCCCGAAAAAGAAGCTTTCTTT. Translating it yields CAWSSPPEKEAFF. The chain links TRBV30 to TRBJ1-1; D gene uncertain. Trimming removed 2 bases at V and 8 bases at J, with 15 bases between. The CDR3 covers 13 residues. Germline lookup yields CDR1 GTSNPN and CDR2 SVGIG (reference sequence).

The rearrangement links TRBV6-1 to TRBJ2-7; TRBD1 aligns across 8 bases. This CDR3 region has 15 residues. Germline CDR1 and CDR2: MNHNS and SASEGT. After removal of 2 bases from V and 1 base from J, the junction contained 4 bases not matched to a gene. The CDR3 coding sequence is TGTGCCAGCAGTGAACAGGGGGCCCAGTCCTACGAGCAGTACTTC. It encodes CASSEQGAQSYEQYF.

V is TRBV15 and J is TRBJ2-3, with D possibly TRBD2 on 6 matching bases. CDR3 size: 18 residues. Between the trimmed V and J ends, which lost 0 bases and 2 bases, there was a span of 18 bases. CDR1 and CDR2 (germline): LNHNV, YYDKDF (reference sequence). In nucleotides, the CDR3 is TGTGCCACCAGCAGAGAAAACCCTAAGGCGGGAACCACAGATACGCAGTATTTT. It translates to CATSRENPKAGTTDTQYF.

This clone occurred once. The rearrangement uses TRBV19 and TRBJ2-1; the match to TRBD2 covers 7 bases. This CDR3 is built from 14 residues. With V trimmed by 8 bases and J by 3 bases, 7 bases remained unmatched. The germline gives CDR1 LNHDA, CDR2 SQIVND (reference sequence). DNA for the CDR3: TGTGCCAGTCGCCTGGCGGGGGACTACAATGAGCAGTTCTTC. As protein: CASRLAGDYNEQFF.

The chain is built from TRBV11-3 and TRBJ2-2; no definite D call. In germline, CDR1 is SGHNT, CDR2 YENEEA. This CDR3 is built from 16 residues. Trimming left V 1 base short and J 2 bases short, with 11 bases between. In DNA, the CDR3 is TGTGCCAGCAGCTTAGGCCGGAGACTCAACACCGGGGAGCTGTTTTTT. It translates to CASSLGRRLNTGELFF.

The CDR3 sequence: CASSSTGYSYEQYF. CDR3 bases: TGCGCCAGCAGCTCTACAGGGTATTCCTACGAGCAGTACTTC. The chain carries TRBV5-1 and TRBJ2-7, with D possibly TRBD1 on 6 matching bases. This CDR3 contains 14 residues. The V gene's germline CDR1 is SGHRS and CDR2 YFSETQ. V gave up 3 bases and J gave up 1 base, with 11 bases separating them.

The gene calls are TRBV19 and TRBJ1-5; 9 bases agree with TRBD1. The CDR3 loop spans 15 amino acids. Germline V gene data show CDR1 as LNHDA and CDR2 as SQIVND (reference sequence). The ends lost 1 base at V and 6 bases at J; junction bases unmatched: 4. The DNA for the CDR3 is TGTGCCAGTAGTATAGTGGGGACAGGGCTTCAGCCCCAGCATTTT. Translation gives CASSIVGTGLQPQHF.

The V gene is TRBV27, the J gene TRBJ2-1, with 7 bases matching TRBD1. The CDR3 is 15 residues long. Germline V gene data show CDR1 as MNHEY and CDR2 as SMNVEV (reference sequence). The V and J ends lost 2 bases and 1 base, in that order; junction bases with no gene match: 2. The CDR3 loop reads CASSLDRASYNEQFF. The DNA of the CDR3 is TGTGCCAGCAGTTTAGACAGGGCGTCCTACAATGAGCAGTTCTTC.

This chain links TRBV15 with TRBJ1-1; D might be TRBD1 (5 bases). In germline, CDR1 is LNHNV, CDR2 YYDKDF (reference sequence). CDR3 length equals 12 residues. Trimming removed 3 bases from V and 4 bases from J, with 6 bases in between. The CDR3 reads CATSRGLTEAFF. The CDR3 DNA is TGTGCCACCAGCAGGGGGCTCACTGAAGCTTTCTTT.

This chain links TRBV4-2 with TRBJ2-7; D is possibly TRBD2 (6 bases). Trimming took 3 bases from V and 0 from J, leaving 15 bases between them. The V gene's germline CDR1 is LGHNA and CDR2 YNFKEQ. This CDR3 contains 16 residues. The CDR3 DNA is TGTGCCAGCAGCCATGTTGGAGGGACCCTCTCCTACGAGCAGTACTTC. Encoded protein: CASSHVGGTLSYEQYF.

This chain connects TRBV14 to TRBJ2-1; a weak D match, TRBD1 (6 bases). In germline, CDR1 is SGHDN, CDR2 FVKESK. Trimming removed 6 bases from V and 5 bases from J, with 20 bases in between. This CDR3 region has 16 residues. The DNA of the CDR3 is TGTGCCAGCAGTCTTATATGGGGGCCGCTTAACAATGAGCAGTTCTTC. It codes for CASSLIWGPLNNEQFF. Full variable domain (missing parts from reference TRBV14 and TRBJ2-1): EAGVTQFPSHSVIEKGQTVTLRCDPISGHDNLYWYRRVMGKEIKFLLHFVKESKQDESGMPNNRFLAERTGGTYSTLKVQPAELEDSGVYFCASSLIWGPLNNEQFFGPGTRLTVL.

The V call is TRBV6-5, the J call TRBJ1-2, with unresolved D. Trimming removed 3 bases at V and 0 bases at J, with 11 bases between. Germline CDR1 and CDR2: MNHEY and SVGAGI. The CDR3 has 15 residues. CDR3 sequence: CASSYLSGSNYGYTF. Here the CDR3 DNA reads TGTGCCAGCAGTTATTTGTCCGGATCTAACTATGGCTACACCTTC.